Presented here are 21 T cell receptor beta chains from one specimen sequenced in a study of T cell changes during pregnancy in multiple sclerosis. Assay used: immunoSEQ multiplex PCR; TCRdb lists only in-frame clones, some missing. The sample yields about 47,000 clones, over 75% seen once. The source material was CD8+ T cells from peripheral blood mononuclear cells, sampled in the second trimester of pregnancy. The receptors were sampled from a female donor with multiple sclerosis, enrolled in a pregnancy study.

The CDR3 DNA reads as TGCAGCGTTGGGGGGGGGAATGAAAAACTGTTTTTT. It codes for CSVGGGNEKLFF. The chain uses TRBV29-1 and TRBJ1-4; D perhaps matches TRBD1 (5 bases). The CDR3 spans 12 residues. Per germline, CDR1 SQVTM and CDR2 ANQGSEA. Trimming took 4 bases from V and 5 from J, leaving 8 bases between them.

J is TRBJ1-1 and V is TRBV30; TRBD1 might be the D (5 bases). The CDR3 is 15 residues long. V lost 5 bases and J lost 0, with 16 bases in between. CDR1 is GTSNPN, CDR2 SVGIG, per germline (reference sequence). CDR3 in DNA: TGTGCCTGGTCTATAGGAGGGGTCATGAACACTGAAGCTTTCTTT. It translates to CAWSIGGVMNTEAFF.

This clone was recorded only once. The chain joins TRBV5-5 to TRBJ2-1, with D tentatively TRBD2 (5 bases). Germline-derived CDR1 and CDR2 are SGHKS and YYEKEE (reference sequence). There are 13 residues in the CDR3. The ends were cut back, 2 bases at V and 10 bases at J, with 13 bases in the middle. The CDR3, as DNA: TGTGCCAGCAGCTTTTTTTCGGGCGGGGAGCAGTTCTTC. Translated: CASSFFSGGEQFF.

This sequence joins TRBV27 and TRBJ2-3; D is unresolved. Trimming removed 6 bases from V and 0 bases from J, with 10 bases in between. Looked up from germline, CDR1 is MNHEY and CDR2 is SMNVEV (reference sequence). The CDR3 is 14 amino acids. The CDR3 coding sequence is TGTGCCAGCAGGATCCTCGAGAGCACAGATACGCAGTATTTT. It translates to CASRILESTDTQYF.

The V call is TRBV6-1, the J call TRBJ2-1, with 9 nucleotides matching TRBD2. The length of the CDR3 is 14 residues. Germline-derived CDR1 and CDR2 are MNHNS and SASEGT. V was clipped by 4 bases and J by 4 bases; unmatched bases: 2. In nucleotides, the CDR3 is TGTGCCAGCAGTGGACTAGCGGCATACAATGAGCAGTTCTTC. This codes for CASSGLAAYNEQFF.

This chain's CDR3 is CASGPRVTYEQYF. CDR3 in DNA: TGTGCCAGCGGCCCGAGGGTAACCTACGAGCAGTACTTC. The V call is TRBV6-5, the J call TRBJ2-7; weak D call: TRBD2 (5 bases). The germline CDR1 and CDR2 sequences are MNHEY and SVGAGI. The CDR3 has 13 residues. Trimming left V 8 bases short and J 2 bases short, with 13 bases between.

The chain employs TRBV6-5 and TRBJ2-1; 11 bases line up with TRBD2. V was clipped by 3 bases and J by 7 bases; unmatched bases: 5. CDR3 length: 15 amino acids. Germline CDR1 and CDR2: MNHEY and SVGAGI. CDR3: CASSYLAGGSNEQFF. The CDR3 DNA reads as TGTGCCAGCAGTTATTTAGCGGGAGGGTCAAATGAGCAGTTCTTC.

V usage is TRBV25-1 and J usage is TRBJ1-1, with D possibly being TRBD1 (5 bases). CDR3 size: 13 residues. In germline, CDR1 is MGHDK, CDR2 SYGVNS. Trimming removed 9 bases from V and 11 bases from J, with 22 bases in between. CDR3 protein: CASKGRGTILAFF. CDR3 nucleotides: TGTGCCAGTAAAGGGAGGGGAACCATCCTGGCTTTCTTT.

CDR3 loop: CASRSQPVKEPQHF. For the CDR3, the DNA is TGTGCCAGCAGGTCACAGCCGGTCAAGGAACCCCAGCATTTT. The gene calls are TRBV9 and TRBJ1-5; D ambiguous. The germline V gene has CDR1 SGDLS and CDR2 YYNGEE. V was trimmed by 5 bases and J by 10 bases, leaving 19 bases between them. This CDR3 region has 14 residues.

V usage is TRBV27 and J usage is TRBJ1-5; D perhaps matches TRBD1 (6 bases). Germline CDR1 reads MNHEY; CDR2 reads SMNVEV (reference sequence). The CDR3 is made up of 16 amino acids. The V end was cut by 6 bases, the J end by 0 bases, with 15 bases between. The CDR3 loop is CASSPSQGNSNQPQHF. The CDR3 DNA reads TGTGCCAGCAGCCCCTCCCAGGGGAATAGCAATCAGCCCCAGCATTTT.

This chain connects TRBV27 to TRBJ2-7, with 9 bases that match TRBD1. V lost 8 bases, J lost 6 bases, and 8 bases stayed unmatched. This CDR3 has 13 amino acids. Germline CDR1 and CDR2: MNHEY and SMNVEV (reference sequence). The CDR3: CASGLQGAFEQYF. CDR3 nucleotide sequence: TGTGCCAGCGGGTTACAGGGGGCCTTCGAGCAGTACTTC.

The genes are TRBV5-6 and TRBJ1-1, with 11 bases aligning to TRBD1. The CDR3 extends over 14 amino acids. Germline assignment: CDR1 SGHDT and CDR2 YYEEEE. V lost 4 bases, J lost 5 bases, and 4 bases stayed unmatched. This chain's CDR3 is CASSGDRGMTEAFF. The CDR3 coding sequence is TGTGCCAGCAGCGGGGACAGGGGGATGACTGAAGCTTTCTTT.

In its sample, this clone was seen a few times. The chain is built from TRBV2 and TRBJ1-6; D unclear. V was shortened by 6 bases and J by 8 bases, with 8 bases between the two germline ends. The CDR3 is 12 residues long. CDR1 SNHLY and CDR2 FYNNEI come from the germline V gene. The CDR3 DNA follows: TGTGCCAGCAGCCGACTCGATTCACCCCTCCACTTT. Protein sequence: CASSRLDSPLHF.

The V and J genes are TRBV7-8 and TRBJ2-3, with D perhaps matching TRBD1 (5 bases). The CDR3 is 13 residues long. The germline V gene has CDR1 SGHVS and CDR2 FQNEAQ. V was trimmed by 5 bases and J by 6 bases, leaving 12 bases between them. CDR3: CASSDQGFDTQYF. CDR3 in DNA: TGTGCCAGCAGCGATCAGGGTTTCGATACGCAGTATTTT.

The chain has TRBV27 and TRBJ2-7, with a weak D call TRBD2 (6 bases). Trimming left V 2 bases short and J 2 bases short, with 13 bases between. This CDR3 region has 15 residues. Germline V gene data show CDR1 as MNHEY and CDR2 as SMNVEV (reference sequence). The CDR3 sequence: CASSLMVADTYEQYF. CDR3 nucleotides: TGTGCCAGCAGTTTAATGGTAGCGGACACCTACGAGCAGTACTTC.

This chain connects TRBV29-1 to TRBJ1-2; TRBD1 is a possible D gene (5 bases). Germline V CDR1 and CDR2: SQVTM, ANQGSEA. This CDR3 has 13 residues. Trimming left V 5 bases short and J 1 base short, with 11 bases between. The CDR3 nucleotides read TGCAGCGTTCCCATACAGGATAACTATGGCTACACCTTC. Protein sequence: CSVPIQDNYGYTF.

The chain carries TRBV5-1 and TRBJ1-1; 9 bases are shared with TRBD1. Germline values: CDR1 SGHRS, CDR2 YFSETQ. The junction had 7 bases not matched to a gene; V was cut back by 3 bases and J by 4 bases. CDR3 length equals 15 residues. The CDR3 DNA reads as TGCGCCAGCAGCTGGACAGGGGCCGGGGTCACTGAAGCTTTCTTT. This codes for CASSWTGAGVTEAFF.

The chain combines TRBV4-1 with TRBJ2-1; 10 bases align to TRBD1. The CDR3 totals 16 residues. V lost 5 bases to trimming and J lost 2 bases; unmatched junction nucleotides: 6. Looked up from germline, CDR1 is MGHRA and CDR2 is YSYEKL. As DNA, the CDR3 is TGCGCCAGCAGCTACACGACAGGGGGCCCCTACAATGAGCAGTTCTTC. It translates to CASSYTTGGPYNEQFF.

On this clone itself: This may stem from a read error, because a much larger clone lies one nucleotide away. This CDR3 is also generated by other DNA sequences in the sample. The rearrangement links TRBV6-5 to TRBJ2-5; TRBD2 agrees at 9 bases. V was clipped by 2 bases and J by 5 bases; unmatched bases: 9. Germline loops: CDR1 MNHEY, CDR2 SVGAGI. The length of the CDR3 is 16 residues. The CDR3 region is CASSYRLAETQETQYF. The CDR3 DNA follows: TGTGCCAGCAGTTACCGACTAGCGGAGACACAGGAGACCCAGTACTTC.

V and J are TRBV5-5 and TRBJ2-1, with D possibly TRBD1 on 7 matching bases. CDR1 is SGHKS, CDR2 YYEKEE, per germline (reference sequence). The V end was cut by 2 bases, the J end by 5 bases, with 20 bases between. The CDR3 consists of 17 residues. CDR3 residues: CASSFGARAGQNNEQFF. Here the CDR3 DNA reads TGTGCCAGCAGCTTTGGTGCCCGTGCGGGACAGAACAATGAGCAGTTCTTC.

The chain recombines TRBV7-9 with TRBJ2-1; 9 bases agree with TRBD2. Looked up from germline, CDR1 is SEHNR and CDR2 is FQNEAQ (reference sequence). This CDR3 contains 15 residues. J lost 8 bases, V lost 1 base, and 6 bases had no gene match. CDR3 coding DNA: TGTGCCAGCAGCTTAGGAATAGGCGGGGGGGATGAGCAGTTCTTC. It yields the protein CASSLGIGGGDEQFF.